These 20 T cell receptor beta chains were sequenced from one sample in a study of blood T cell repertoires in COVID-19. Using immunoSEQ multiplex PCR, the repertoire was profiled, and TCRdb retains in-frame clones only, with some absent. The sample records 150,000 to 200,000 clones, 90% to 95% being singletons. Input material: peripheral blood. These receptors came from a woman between 45 and 60 years old with acute or convalescent COVID-19.

V usage is TRBV2 and J usage is TRBJ2-1; D call uncertain. CDR1 and CDR2 (germline): SNHLY, FYNNEI. The V end lost 5 bases, the J end lost 0 bases, and 17 bases lay between the germline ends. The CDR3 contains 17 residues. CDR3 DNA: TGTGCCAGCAGTCTCGAAAATGTGTACAGCTCCTACAATGAGCAGTTCTTC. Translated: CASSLENVYSSYNEQFF.

This sequence joins TRBV18 and TRBJ2-1, with no clear D. The CDR3 runs to 18 residues. Germline V CDR1 and CDR2: KGHSH, LQKENI. V lost 4 bases, J lost 0 bases, and 19 bases lay in between. CDR3 region: CASSQSLGAFSSYNEQFF. The CDR3 DNA is TGTGCCAGCTCACAGAGCCTCGGTGCCTTTAGCTCCTACAATGAGCAGTTCTTC.

This chain links TRBV3-1 (or the pseudogene TRBV3-2) with TRBJ1-1, with a possible D match to TRBD1 (6 bases). V was pared by 10 bases and J by 0 bases, with 30 bases between. Germline loops: CDR1 LGHDT, CDR2 YNNKEL (reference sequence). CDR3 size: 19 residues. The chain's CDR3 is CAIYRDNPPRGWVNTEAFF. As DNA, the CDR3 is TGTGCCATTTACCGGGACAATCCCCCTCGCGGGTGGGTGAACACTGAAGCTTTCTTT.

This chain links TRBV5-6 with TRBJ2-1; 7 bases match TRBD2. CDR1 and CDR2 from the germline V gene are SGHDT and YYEEEE. V was pared by 0 bases and J by 7 bases, with 13 bases of the junction left unmatched. The CDR3 length is 17 residues. The CDR3 region is CASSLERDLSLGNEQFF. The CDR3 DNA sequence: TGTGCCAGCAGCTTGGAGCGGGACCTATCACTGGGGAATGAGCAGTTCTTC.

This chain links TRBV10-3 with TRBJ2-2, with a tentative D call TRBD2 (6 bases). The CDR3 has 14 amino acids. Trimming shortened V by 4 bases and J by 4 bases, and 10 bases separated the two germline ends. In germline, CDR1 is ENHRY, CDR2 SYGVKD. CDR3 in DNA: TGTGCCATCAGTGCGGGGGTCGGCACCGGGGAGCTGTTTTTT. This translates into CAISAGVGTGELFF.

This chain links TRBV3-1 (or the pseudogene TRBV3-2) with TRBJ1-6, with 9 bases that match TRBD1. The ends lost 0 bases at V and 9 bases at J; junction bases unmatched: 3. Germline V gene data show CDR1 as LGHDT and CDR2 as YNNKEL (reference sequence). The CDR3 consists of 15 residues. The CDR3 spells CASSQDGTGTSPLHF. The CDR3 region has the DNA TGTGCCAGCAGCCAAGACGGGACAGGGACTTCACCCCTCCACTTT.

V gene TRBV27 combines with J gene TRBJ2-5, with a weak D call TRBD1 (5 bases). The germline V gene has CDR1 MNHEY and CDR2 SMNVEV (reference sequence). This CDR3 is built from 13 residues. Trimming removed 3 bases from V and 2 bases from J, with 7 bases in between. CDR3 nucleotide sequence: TGTGCCAGCAGTTTGACAGAGCAAGAGACCCAGTACTTC. This gives the protein CASSLTEQETQYF.

The V call is TRBV7-2, the J call TRBJ1-3; 7 nucleotides align to TRBD1. V was pared by 5 bases and J by 7 bases, with 11 bases of the junction left unmatched. The germline V gene has CDR1 SGHTA and CDR2 FQGNSA. The CDR3 has 15 residues. The CDR3 DNA sequence: TGTGCCAGCAGCCGCGGCGTAGGGGGCGGGAACACCATATATTTT. Protein: CASSRGVGGGNTIYF.

The chain links TRBV4-1 to TRBJ2-7, with TRBD1 as a possible D gene (6 bases). Germline assignment: CDR1 MGHRA and CDR2 YSYEKL. The CDR3 has 12 residues. V lost 4 bases and J lost 5, with 9 bases in between. The CDR3 DNA reads as TGCGCCAGCAGCCGAGGGACAAACGAGCAGTACTTC. Translation: CASSRGTNEQYF.

The chain links TRBV2 to TRBJ1-2; 7 bases are shared with TRBD1. V lost 7 bases and J lost 8; bases outside the gene matches: 10. The CDR3 contains 13 residues. Germline CDR1 and CDR2: SNHLY and FYNNEI. The CDR3 reads CASKPGGSSGYTF. The CDR3 DNA follows: TGTGCCAGCAAGCCAGGGGGTAGTTCGGGCTACACCTTC.

The chain employs TRBV28 and TRBJ2-2; D unresolved. The V end was cut by 2 bases, the J end by 2 bases, with 9 bases between. The CDR3 is 15 amino acids. Germline V CDR1 and CDR2: MDHEN, SYDVKM. CDR3 loop: CASSLIVANTGELFF. The DNA for the CDR3 is TGTGCCAGCAGTTTAATCGTGGCTAACACCGGGGAGCTGTTTTTT.

The V call is TRBV4-1, the J call TRBJ1-2; D perhaps matches TRBD1 (5 bases). Per germline, CDR1 MGHRA and CDR2 YSYEKL. The CDR3 length is 14 residues. V dropped 4 bases and J dropped 4 bases, with 13 bases sitting between them. The CDR3 is CASSPPDSSYGYTF. The CDR3 DNA is TGCGCCAGCAGCCCACCAGACAGTTCCTATGGCTACACCTTC.

This chain joins TRBV7-2 and TRBJ2-1; TRBD2 is a possible D gene (6 bases). Germline V lookup: CDR1 SGHTA, CDR2 FQGNSA. Trimming removed 3 bases from V and 6 bases from J, with 12 bases in between. The CDR3 contains 14 residues. The CDR3 DNA sequence: TGTGCCAGCAGCTTTCCGGGACTTCTCAATGAGCAGTTCTTC. This codes for CASSFPGLLNEQFF.

The DNA of the CDR3 is TGTGCCAGCAGGCCCGGGACAGGATCCTACGAGCAGTACTTC. Its protein is CASRPGTGSYEQYF. The chain employs TRBV3-1 (or the pseudogene TRBV3-2) and TRBJ2-7; 8 bases agree with TRBD1. Germline trimming cut 6 bases from V and 1 base from J; bases unmatched to any gene: 5. CDR1 LGHDT and CDR2 YNNKEL come from the germline V gene (reference sequence). The CDR3 consists of 14 residues.

J is TRBJ1-2 and V is TRBV11-2; D is undetermined. Trimming left V 5 bases short and J 2 bases short, with 9 bases between. The CDR3 consists of 13 residues. Germline lookup yields CDR1 SGHAT and CDR2 FQNNGV. The CDR3 DNA is TGTGCCAGCAGCCCTGGACTGAACTATGGCTACACCTTC. Its translation is CASSPGLNYGYTF.

This clone has more than one count but fewer than ten. This same CDR3 is encoded by further DNA sequences in the sample. V gene TRBV20-1 combines with J gene TRBJ2-7, with D unresolved. V was cut by 2 bases and J by 5 bases, with 7 bases left in between. Germline V lookup: CDR1 DFQATT, CDR2 SNEGSKA (reference sequence). CDR3 size: 11 residues. CDR3 sequence reads: CSARSGHEQYF. The CDR3 coding sequence is TGCAGTGCTAGATCGGGTCACGAGCAGTACTTC.

The genes are TRBV7-6 and TRBJ2-7, with D hard to call. The CDR3 sequence is 16 residues long. Trimming shortened V by 0 bases and J by 1 base, and 13 bases separated the two germline ends. The germline V gene has CDR1 SGHVS and CDR2 FNYEAQ. In DNA form, the CDR3 reads TGTGCCAGCAGCTTAGCTCAGGCAGACCCTTCCTACGAGCAGTACTTC. This encodes CASSLAQADPSYEQYF.

J is TRBJ2-1 and V is TRBV3-1 (or the pseudogene TRBV3-2), with a possible D match to TRBD1 (5 bases). Trimming removed 5 bases at V and 7 bases at J, with 18 bases between. The CDR3 covers 15 residues. Germline V gene sequence: CDR1 LGHDT, CDR2 YNNKEL (reference sequence). The CDR3 sequence: CASSSPAQGENEQFF. In DNA, the CDR3 is TGTGCCAGCAGCTCCCCCGCGCAGGGTGAAAATGAGCAGTTCTTC.

The V and J genes are TRBV9 and TRBJ1-2, with D possibly matching TRBD1 (6 bases). Germline CDR1 is SGDLS and CDR2 is YYNGEE. The CDR3 runs to 15 residues. Deletions cut 0 bases from V and 7 bases from J, with 16 bases between. CDR3 bases: TGTGCCAGCAGCGTAGCTGGTTTGGGGGCCGGTGGCTACACCTTC. It encodes CASSVAGLGAGGYTF. Looking up the rest from reference TRBV9 and TRBJ1-2 gives the full variable domain: DSGVTQTPKHLITATGQRVTLRCSPRSGDLSVYWYQQSLDQGLQFLIQYYNGEERAKGNILERFSAQQFPDLHSELNLSSLELGDSALYFCASSVAGLGAGGYTFGSGTRLTVV.

The J gene is TRBJ2-1, the V gene TRBV29-1, with 8 positions matching TRBD2. V shed 5 bases, J shed 4 bases, and the junction held 4 bases outside the gene matches. Germline V gene sequence: CDR1 SQVTM, CDR2 ANQGSEA. CDR3 length: 13 residues. CDR3 DNA sequence: TGCAGCGTTAGCGGGGGCGCTTACAATGAGCAGTTCTTC. Translation gives CSVSGGAYNEQFF.